The 29 T cell receptor beta chains reported below all come from one sample, sequenced in a study of blood T cell repertoires in COVID-19. TCRdb's copy holds only in-frame clones and misses some; the assay was immunoSEQ multiplex PCR. The sample consists of about 430,000 clones, about 88% of them appearing once. The sample was PBMCs or T cells enriched from blood (not recorded which). These receptors were collected from a woman between 18 and 29 years old who had been exposed to COVID-19.

The chain links TRBV27 to TRBJ2-1, with TRBD2 identical over 12 bases. The CDR3 is 14 amino acids. V lost 6 bases, J lost 9 bases, and 6 bases stayed unmatched. Germline loops: CDR1 MNHEY, CDR2 SMNVEV (reference sequence). The CDR3 region is CASSPTGLAGEQFF. DNA for the CDR3: TGTGCCAGCAGCCCGACGGGACTAGCGGGTGAGCAGTTCTTC.

This rearrangement joins TRBV4-3 to TRBJ1-5; 8 bases map to TRBD1. Germline CDR1 LGHNA, CDR2 YSLEER. This CDR3 has 15 residues. Trimming at V came to 0 bases and at J to 7 bases, leaving 5 bases not matched to a gene. The CDR3 spells CASSQEAGGRQPQHF. The DNA for the CDR3 is TGCGCCAGCAGCCAAGAGGCAGGGGGCAGGCAGCCCCAGCATTTT.

The chain links TRBV5-6 to TRBJ1-4, with D perhaps TRBD1 (6 bases). The CDR3 totals 18 residues. Germline CDR1 is SGHDT and CDR2 is YYEEEE. The V and J ends lost 7 bases and 2 bases respectively, with 24 bases between them. CDR3 bases: TGTGCCAGCCTCAACCAGTTAGGGGGAGCTGCGACTAATGAAAAACTGTTTTTT. This codes for CASLNQLGGAATNEKLFF.

The chain is built from TRBV5-1 and TRBJ1-5; D is unclear. V was clipped by 0 bases and J by 0 bases, with 4 bases between them. The length of the CDR3 is 14 residues. Germline V lookup: CDR1 SGHRS, CDR2 YFSETQ. CDR3 protein: CASSLDGSNQPQHF. The CDR3 DNA follows: TGCGCCAGCAGCTTGGACGGTAGCAATCAGCCCCAGCATTTT.

This chain uses TRBV4-2 with TRBJ2-7; the match to TRBD1 covers 8 bases. This CDR3 is built from 18 residues. The V gene end was trimmed by 0 bases and the J gene end by 2 bases; junction bases not matched to a gene: 12. CDR1 is LGHNA and CDR2 is YNFKEQ in the germline V gene. DNA of the CDR3: TGTGCCAGCAGCCAAGATAGTGGACAGGGCACGGTGACCTACGAGCAGTACTTC. Translation: CASSQDSGQGTVTYEQYF.

For the CDR3, the DNA is TGTGCCAGCAGCTCCTGGACAGGGAATTTCCGGGGCGAGCAGTACTTC. Protein sequence: CASSSWTGNFRGEQYF. The chain uses TRBV7-2 and TRBJ2-7; 8 positions match TRBD1. After removal of 4 bases from V and 6 bases from J, the junction contained 14 bases not matched to a gene. This CDR3 is 16 amino acids long. Germline CDR1 and CDR2: SGHTA and FQGNSA.

The CDR3 spells CASSFPAGADTQYF. The CDR3 DNA follows: TGTGCCAGCAGCTTCCCTGCGGGAGCAGATACGCAGTATTTT. The chain combines TRBV7-2 with TRBJ2-3; 7 positions match TRBD2. V gave up 3 bases and J gave up 4 bases; unmatched junction bases: 4. Germline V gene lookup returns CDR1 SGHTA and CDR2 FQGNSA. The CDR3 has 14 amino acids.

This clone has just one count. CDR3 DNA: TGCAGTGCTAGTGGGGGGGGACAAGGCTACACCTTC. It is translated as CSASGGGQGYTF. The chain employs TRBV20-1 and TRBJ1-2, with a possible D match to TRBD1 (6 bases). V was clipped by 3 bases and J by 8 bases, with 13 bases between them. Germline-derived CDR1 and CDR2 are DFQATT and SNEGSKA (reference sequence). The CDR3 is 12 residues long.

The chain links TRBV15 to TRBJ2-1, with D tentatively TRBD1 (7 bases). Germline V gene lookup returns CDR1 LNHNV and CDR2 YYDKDF (reference sequence). Trimming shortened V by 1 base and J by 1 base, and 11 bases separated the two germline ends. The CDR3 totals 16 residues. The chain's CDR3 is CATSRGRGESYNEQFF. CDR3 DNA sequence: TGTGCCACCAGCAGAGGCAGGGGGGAGTCCTACAATGAGCAGTTCTTC.

The CDR3 region is CASSPGERFTDTQYF. In DNA form, the CDR3 reads TGTGCCAGCAGTCCAGGGGAGCGGTTCACAGATACGCAGTATTTT. The chain has TRBV6-6 and TRBJ2-3; tentative D call: TRBD1 (6 bases). Germline CDR1 and CDR2: MNHNY and SVGAGI (reference sequence). Between the trimmed V and J ends, which lost 5 bases and 2 bases, there was a span of 14 bases. The CDR3 length is 15 residues.

This chain links TRBV5-1 with TRBJ2-7, with 9 bases identical to TRBD1. Germline lookup yields CDR1 SGHRS and CDR2 YFSETQ. J lost 5 bases, V lost 4 bases, and 7 bases had no gene match. The CDR3 loop spans 14 amino acids. CDR3 bases: TGCGCCAGCAGCCCGGGGACAGGGATAAACGAGCAGTACTTC. Translating gives CASSPGTGINEQYF. The complete variable domain, with remaining parts taken from reference TRBV5-1 and TRBJ2-7, reads KAGVTQTPRYLIKTRGQQVTLSCSPISGHRSVSWYQQTPGQGLQFLFEYFSETQRNKGNFPGRFSGRQFSNSRSEMNVSTLELGDSALYLCASSPGTGINEQYFGPGTRLTVT.

The rearrangement joins TRBV13 to TRBJ1-2; D gene unclear. Trimming left V 5 bases short and J 8 bases short, with 12 bases between. Germline V gene sequence: CDR1 PRHDT, CDR2 FYEKMQ (reference sequence). CDR3 length equals 12 residues. The CDR3 nucleotides are TGTGCCAGCAGCGGCGGGGATTACGGCTACACCTTC. It encodes CASSGGDYGYTF.

The chain links TRBV6-5 to TRBJ2-7; D possibly corresponds to TRBD2 (5 bases). The CDR3 spans 14 residues. Trimming removed 2 bases from V and 3 bases from J, with 11 bases in between. CDR1 and CDR2 (germline): MNHEY, SVGAGI. The CDR3 loop reads CASSYRSGFYEQYF. In DNA form, the CDR3 reads TGTGCCAGCAGTTACCGTTCGGGGTTCTACGAGCAGTACTTC.

This rearrangement joins TRBV7-8 to TRBJ1-2, with D possibly matching TRBD1 (6 bases). CDR3 length: 16 amino acids. Trimming removed 5 bases from V and 0 bases from J, with 16 bases in between. The V gene's germline CDR1 is SGHVS and CDR2 FQNEAQ. The CDR3 is CASSTRGGLPNYGYTF. CDR3 DNA sequence: TGTGCCAGCAGCACTAGGGGGGGGCTCCCTAACTATGGCTACACCTTC.

The V call is TRBV4-1, the J call TRBJ2-2; 8 bases are a match to TRBD2. The germline V gene encodes CDR1 MGHRA and CDR2 YSYEKL. The J segment lost 1 base and the V segment lost 2 bases, leaving 0 bases of the junction unmatched. CDR3 length: 15 amino acids. DNA of the CDR3: TGCGCCAGCAGCCAACTAGCGGGGAACACCGGGGAGCTGTTTTTT. Translated, it gives CASSQLAGNTGELFF.

This sequence joins TRBV18 and TRBJ1-3; D perhaps matches TRBD1 (5 bases). This CDR3 is built from 16 residues. The germline gives CDR1 KGHSH, CDR2 LQKENI. The V and J ends lost 0 bases and 1 base respectively, with 10 bases between them. CDR3 protein: CASSPPGRVSGNTIYF. The CDR3 DNA follows: TGTGCCAGCTCACCACCGGGCAGGGTATCTGGAAACACCATATATTTT.

This chain connects TRBV7-3 to TRBJ2-7, with TRBD2 as a possible D gene (5 bases). V lost 3 bases and J lost 5, with 14 bases in between. CDR1 is SGHTA, CDR2 FQGTGA, per germline. The CDR3 covers 14 residues. The DNA of the CDR3 is TGTGCCAGCAGCTTTAAGCGGCTTCCTAACGAGCAGTACTTC. It encodes CASSFKRLPNEQYF.

V and J are TRBV18 and TRBJ1-3; tentative D call: TRBD1 (6 bases). The CDR3 is 14 amino acids. The germline V and J ends were trimmed by 6 bases and 0 bases, with 9 bases remaining between them. Germline CDR1 and CDR2: KGHSH and LQKENI. The CDR3 DNA reads TGTGCCAGCTCCGCACAGGGCTCTGGAAACACCATATATTTT. It codes for CASSAQGSGNTIYF.

This rearrangement joins TRBV13 to TRBJ2-7; no reliable D call. The CDR3 extends over 14 amino acids. Looked up from germline, CDR1 is PRHDT and CDR2 is FYEKMQ (reference sequence). Trimming took off 0 bases at V and 0 bases at J, with 6 bases between the two ends. The CDR3 sequence: CASSLGPSSYEQYF. In DNA form, the CDR3 reads TGTGCCAGCAGCTTAGGCCCCAGCTCCTACGAGCAGTACTTC.

As to this clone: Other nucleotide sequences from this sample produce the same CDR3. V gene TRBV18 combines with J gene TRBJ2-5; 9 bases fit TRBD2. The CDR3 contains 15 residues. After removal of 3 bases from V and 5 bases from J, the junction contained 7 bases not matched to a gene. Germline assignment: CDR1 KGHSH and CDR2 LQKENI. Written as DNA, the CDR3 is TGTGCCAGCTCACCTCCGGGACTAGCTTTGGAGACCCAGTACTTC. This gives the protein CASSPPGLALETQYF.

V and J are TRBV29-1 and TRBJ2-3, with D maybe TRBD2 (5 bases). CDR3 length: 17 residues. CDR1 is SQVTM, CDR2 ANQGSEA, per germline. With 2 bases removed from V and 4 bases from J, the gap between germline ends came to 22 bases. DNA of the CDR3: TGCAGCGTTGAATACTTAAGGAGAGGACTCGAGCCAGATACGCAGTATTTT. It specifies CSVEYLRRGLEPDTQYF.

This chain links TRBV19 with TRBJ2-7; a possible D gene is TRBD2 (6 bases). V shed 3 bases and J shed 4 bases, with 16 bases lying between them. CDR3 size: 15 residues. The germline gives CDR1 LNHDA, CDR2 SQIVND (reference sequence). CDR3 sequence: CASSIKGLRGYEQYF. CDR3 nucleotides: TGTGCCAGTAGTATCAAAGGTTTGCGGGGTTACGAGCAGTACTTC.

V and J are TRBV18 and TRBJ1-1, with 8 bases that match TRBD1. CDR3 size: 12 residues. Germline CDR1 KGHSH, CDR2 LQKENI. Germline trimming cut 4 bases from V and 6 bases from J; bases unmatched to any gene: 1. CDR3 residues: CASSQDRAEAFF. CDR3 bases: TGTGCCAGCTCACAGGACAGGGCTGAAGCTTTCTTT.

This clone was observed a single time. CDR3 in DNA: TGTGCTAGTGTCCGAGGGACAGGTTACAATGAGCAGTTCTTC. Translation gives CASVRGTGYNEQFF. This sequence joins TRBV12-5 and TRBJ2-1, with 8 bases fitting TRBD1. The CDR3 runs 14 residues. Germline V gene sequence: CDR1 LGHNT, CDR2 FRNRAP. J gave up 4 bases and V 7 bases, and 6 bases lay outside the gene matches.

This clone has just a few counts. This rearrangement joins TRBV5-5 to TRBJ1-3; maybe TRBD1 (6 bases). This CDR3 region has 15 residues. V gave up 0 bases and J gave up 1 base, with 8 bases separating them. Germline CDR1 and CDR2: SGHKS and YYEKEE (reference sequence). In nucleotides, the CDR3 is TGTGCCAGCAGCTTGGACACAGGGTCTGGAAACACCATATATTTT. Protein sequence: CASSLDTGSGNTIYF.

The CDR3 bases are TGTGCCATCAGTGAACAGGTCGGGGAGCTGTTTTTT. This sequence encodes CAISEQVGELFF. V is TRBV10-3 and J is TRBJ2-2, with D perhaps matching TRBD1 (5 bases). V gave up 3 bases and J gave up 7 bases, with 6 bases separating them. CDR1 is ENHRY and CDR2 is SYGVKD in the germline V gene. This CDR3 has 12 residues.

J is TRBJ1-4 and V is TRBV28; the D gene is possibly TRBD1 (5 bases). This CDR3 is built from 14 residues. Germline CDR1 is MDHEN and CDR2 is SYDVKM. Trimming took 2 bases from V and 8 from J, leaving 12 bases between them. DNA of the CDR3: TGTGCCAGCAGTTTACCAGGGTTCTCCGAAAAACTGTTTTTT. Translated, it gives CASSLPGFSEKLFF.

The CDR3 loop reads CASSLGLAGTTDTQYF. The CDR3 nucleotides are TGTGCCAGCAGCTTAGGACTAGCGGGGACCACAGATACGCAGTATTTT. The chain couples TRBV7-9 to TRBJ2-3, with 11 positions matching TRBD2. Germline trimming cut 1 base from V and 2 bases from J; bases unmatched to any gene: 2. This CDR3 is built from 16 residues. Germline CDR1 reads SEHNR; CDR2 reads FQNEAQ (reference sequence).

The V gene is TRBV21-1, the J gene TRBJ1-6; the table calls TRBD1, which could not be checked here. TRBV21-1 counts as a pseudogene. The CDR3 spans 20 residues. CDR3 DNA sequence: TGTGCCAGCAGCACCCTGTCCGGCTCCGGGACAGGGCGTACTAATTCACCCCTCCACTTT. Translated: CASSTLSGSGTGRTNSPLHF.